Listed below are T cell receptor beta chains from one sample, sequenced in a study of T-cell reconstitution after alpha-beta-depleted transplantation in children. One entry per CDR3 protein results from TCRdb running MiXCR on the PCR reads. Of about 400,000 distinct CDR3 sequences in the sample, around 21% are singletons; the top ten hold 3.8%. The sequencing here drew on PBMCs from the stem cell graft donor, taken from the stem cell graft. The receptors were gathered from a human donor who donated a stem cell graft to a child with acute myeloid leukemia. Each CDR3 is given without its conserved first and last residue. The listing skips clone size in some rows; elsewhere it reads once, few, many or a size class.

V: TRBV20-1; J: TRBJ2-2; size: .; CDR3: SARASGRAGTGELF
V: TRBV28; J: TRBJ1-1; size: many; CDR3: ASSYDRDTEAF
V: TRBV10-3; J: TRBJ2-5; size: few; CDR3: AISDREVTQY
V: TRBV12-3/TRBV12-4; J: TRBJ2-1; size: few; CDR3: ASTTRRNEQF
V: TRBV11-1; J: TRBJ2-1; size: few; CDR3: ASSRRLAGGFSYNEQF
V: TRBV20-1; J: TRBJ2-3; size: few; CDR3: SASLEREGLGDTQY
V: TRBV10-3; J: TRBJ2-2; size: few; CDR3: ATKTGRTGELF
V: TRBV5-4; J: TRBJ2-1; size: .; CDR3: ASSPNPSNEQF
V: TRBV4-2; J: TRBJ2-3; size: many; CDR3: ASSQPGQGFDTQY
V: TRBV18; J: TRBJ2-6; size: .; CDR3: ASSPSWFYGANVLT
V: TRBV29-1; J: TRBJ2-1; size: many; CDR3: SVVSGNEQF
V: TRBV20-1; J: TRBJ1-2; size: many; CDR3: SAPLGQGNYGYT
V: TRBV3-1; J: TRBJ2-1; size: few; CDR3: ASSQDPGSGYNNEQF
V: TRBV6-5; J: TRBJ1-4; size: .; CDR3: ASSYSGQINEKLF
V: TRBV25-1; J: TRBJ2-4; size: .; CDR3: ASSAGTGKNIQY
V: TRBV12-3/TRBV12-4; J: TRBJ2-7; size: many; CDR3: ASSLVPAGEQY
V: TRBV28; J: TRBJ1-1; size: few; CDR3: ASSSGLPTMNTEAF